The 2 T cell receptor beta chains below were found in one sample sequenced in a study of blood T cell repertoires in COVID-19. The assay was immunoSEQ multiplex PCR, and TCRdb's table has in-frame clones only and misses some. The table records over 150,000 clones, around nine tenths of them present only once. The sequenced sample consisted of peripheral blood. The receptors were gathered from a man aged 55 to 70 with COVID-19, enrolled during active disease.

The chain uses TRBV19 and TRBJ2-7, with D uncertain. The CDR3 runs 13 residues. Germline V gene sequence: CDR1 LNHDA, CDR2 SQIVND (reference sequence). Trimming cost V 10 bases and J 0 bases, with 13 bases left between them. The CDR3 region is CATAGDLSYEQYF. The CDR3 DNA reads TGTGCCACCGCAGGTGACCTCTCCTACGAGCAGTACTTC.

The chain combines TRBV19 with TRBJ2-5, with D perhaps matching TRBD2 (5 bases). CDR1 LNHDA and CDR2 SQIVND come from the germline V gene (reference sequence). The length of the CDR3 is 13 residues. V gave up 3 bases and J gave up 2 bases, with 7 bases separating them. CDR3 DNA sequence: TGTGCCAGTAGTATGACTACTCAAGAGACCCAGTACTTC. It is translated as CASSMTTQETQYF.